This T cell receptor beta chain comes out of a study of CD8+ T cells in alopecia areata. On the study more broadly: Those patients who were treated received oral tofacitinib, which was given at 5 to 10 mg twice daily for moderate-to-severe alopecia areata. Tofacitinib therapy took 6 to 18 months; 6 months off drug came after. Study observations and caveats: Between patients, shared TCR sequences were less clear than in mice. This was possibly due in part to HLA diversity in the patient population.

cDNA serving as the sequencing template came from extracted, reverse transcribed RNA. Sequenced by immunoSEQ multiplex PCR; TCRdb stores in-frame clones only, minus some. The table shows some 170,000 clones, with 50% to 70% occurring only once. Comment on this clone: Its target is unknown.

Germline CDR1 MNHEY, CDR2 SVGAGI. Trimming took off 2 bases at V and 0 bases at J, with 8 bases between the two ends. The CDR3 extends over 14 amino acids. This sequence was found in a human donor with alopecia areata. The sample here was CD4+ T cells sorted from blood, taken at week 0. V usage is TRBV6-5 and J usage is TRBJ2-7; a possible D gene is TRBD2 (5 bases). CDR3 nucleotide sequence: TGTGCCAGCAGTTACCAACGGGACTCCTACGAGCAGTACTTC. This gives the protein CASSYQRDSYEQYF.